A single sample gave rise to the 30 T cell receptor beta chains below, sequenced in a study of high-grade serous ovarian cancer treatment subgroups. Tumor samples were obtained before definitive surgery or chemotherapy. TCRdb's table, derived via immunoSEQ multiplex PCR, lists solely in-frame clones and lacks some. The profile shows thousands of clones, about 70% of them singletons. Sequenced input: tumor tissue. The receptors here all came from a human donor with high-grade serous ovarian cancer.

The chain employs TRBV6-6 and TRBJ1-1; D perhaps matches TRBD1 (5 bases). The germline V gene encodes CDR1 MNHNY and CDR2 SVGAGI (reference sequence). This CDR3 region has 13 residues. V lost 6 bases, J lost 5 bases, and 13 bases lay in between. CDR3 sequence: CASSPRAGTEAFF. As DNA, the CDR3 is TGTGCCAGCAGCCCCAGGGCCGGGACTGAAGCTTTCTTT.

Only one count was recorded for this clone. This chain joins TRBV2 and TRBJ1-1, with TRBD1 matching over 8 bases. From germline, CDR1 is SNHLY and CDR2 FYNNEI. V was clipped by 6 bases and J by 0 bases; unmatched bases: 12. The CDR3 contains 17 residues. This CDR3 reads CASSQPPGQEMNTEAFF. CDR3 nucleotides: TGTGCCAGCAGCCAGCCTCCGGGACAGGAAATGAACACTGAAGCTTTCTTT.

The chain employs TRBV9 and TRBJ2-1, with 8 positions matching TRBD2. The CDR3 contains 14 residues. Germline CDR1 and CDR2: SGDLS and YYNGEE. Trimming removed 3 bases from V and 8 bases from J; junction bases left unmatched: 7. CDR3 nucleotide sequence: TGTGCCAGCAGCGACCTAGCGGGTGGCCATGAGCAGTTCTTC. This gives the protein CASSDLAGGHEQFF.

The table lists this clone with a few counts. The rearrangement uses TRBV19 and TRBJ1-1; a weak D match, TRBD1 (6 bases). Per germline, CDR1 LNHDA and CDR2 SQIVND (reference sequence). The CDR3 contains 15 residues. V was clipped by 4 bases and J by 0 bases, with 12 bases between them. This chain's CDR3 is CASSTTDRMNTEAFF. For the CDR3, the DNA is TGTGCCAGTAGTACCACGGACAGAATGAACACTGAAGCTTTCTTT.

The chain links TRBV5-4 to TRBJ2-2; 14 bases fit TRBD2. Unmatched junction bases numbered 4, after V lost 3 bases and J lost 6 bases. Germline loops: CDR1 SGHNT, CDR2 YYREEE (reference sequence). The CDR3 spans 16 residues. The DNA of the CDR3 is TGTGCCAGCAGCTCTTCGACTAGCGGGAGGGCCGGGGAGCTGTTTTTT. Protein sequence: CASSSSTSGRAGELFF.

The V call is TRBV7-8, the J call TRBJ2-7; possible D gene TRBD2, 6 bases. Per germline, CDR1 SGHVS and CDR2 FQNEAQ. Trimming shortened V by 2 bases and J by 1 base, and 15 bases separated the two germline ends. This CDR3 spans 16 amino acids. CDR3 protein: CASSLSLWGESYEQYF. In nucleotides, the CDR3 is TGTGCCAGCAGCTTATCCCTTTGGGGGGAGTCCTACGAGCAGTACTTC.

This clone is a singleton in its sample. CDR3 nucleotides: TGTGCCAGCGGCGCATCCTACAATGAGCAGTTCTTC. This gives the protein CASGASYNEQFF. The chain employs TRBV5-4 and TRBJ2-1; D is ambiguous. With 7 bases removed from V and 1 base from J, the gap between germline ends came to 6 bases. The germline V gene encodes CDR1 SGHNT and CDR2 YYREEE (reference sequence). The CDR3 has 12 residues.

In its sample, this clone was seen a few times. J is TRBJ1-1 and V is TRBV19; D ambiguous. The germline CDR1 and CDR2 sequences are LNHDA and SQIVND (reference sequence). V gave up 4 bases and J gave up 2 bases, with 5 bases separating them. The CDR3 has 12 amino acids. CDR3 coding DNA: TGTGCCAGTAGTAAGGGTAACACTGAAGCTTTCTTT. The encoded protein is CASSKGNTEAFF.

The CDR3 nucleotides are TGTGCCATCAGTGCCACCAACAGGGAGCCTGAAGCTTTCTTT. Its protein product is CAISATNREPEAFF. The chain has TRBV10-3 and TRBJ1-1, with D maybe TRBD1 (6 bases). Germline CDR1 is ENHRY and CDR2 is SYGVKD. The CDR3 covers 14 residues. Trimming pared 4 bases from V and 6 bases from J, leaving 15 bases between.

This chain links TRBV2 with TRBJ1-5; TRBD1 agrees at 8 bases. In germline, CDR1 is SNHLY, CDR2 FYNNEI. The CDR3 consists of 15 residues. Trimming removed 4 bases from V and 3 bases from J; junction bases left unmatched: 5. Written as DNA, the CDR3 is TGTGCCAGCAGTGGTCCAGGGGGCAACAATCAGCCCCAGCATTTT. This sequence encodes CASSGPGGNNQPQHF.

This rearrangement joins TRBV5-4 to TRBJ2-7; D remains unclear. The CDR3 has 13 amino acids. With 4 bases removed from V and 4 bases from J, the gap between germline ends came to 12 bases. Germline CDR1 is SGHNT and CDR2 is YYREEE (reference sequence). In nucleotides, the CDR3 is TGTGCCAGCAGCCCGGGTATTGGGTACGAGCAGTACTTC. Translating it yields CASSPGIGYEQYF.

This clone was counted a few times. The CDR3 reads CASSLWTGNYEQYF. CDR3 nucleotides: TGTGCCAGCAGCTTATGGACAGGAAACTACGAGCAGTACTTC. The chain has TRBV7-8 and TRBJ2-7, with 7 positions matching TRBD1. Germline-derived CDR1 and CDR2 are SGHVS and FQNEAQ. Germline trimming cut 2 bases from V and 3 bases from J; bases unmatched to any gene: 4. The CDR3 totals 14 residues. The entire variable domain, with the rest obtained from reference TRBV7-8 and TRBJ2-7, is as follows: GAGVSQSPRYKVAKRGQDVALRCDPISGHVSLFWYQQALGQGPEFLTYFQNEAQLDKSGLPSDRFFAERPEGSVSTLKIQRTQQEDSAVYLCASSLWTGNYEQYFGPGTRLTVT.

The rearrangement joins TRBV7-9 to TRBJ2-7; D is unclear. The CDR3 is made up of 13 amino acids. With 4 bases removed from V and 6 bases from J, the gap between germline ends came to 13 bases. Germline values: CDR1 SEHNR, CDR2 FQNEAQ (reference sequence). CDR3 residues: CASSSNMAREQYF. The CDR3 DNA sequence: TGTGCCAGCAGCTCAAATATGGCGCGCGAGCAGTACTTC.

The V gene is TRBV4-1, the J gene TRBJ2-5; D tentatively reads TRBD1 or TRBD2 (5 bases each). The V gene lost 0 bases and the J gene lost 2 bases, with 13 bases spanning the gap. CDR1 is MGHRA, CDR2 YSYEKL, per germline. The CDR3 extends over 16 amino acids. The CDR3 nucleotides are TGCGCCAGCAGCCAAGAGAAAGGGACCGGTCAAGAGACCCAGTACTTC. Its protein is CASSQEKGTGQETQYF.

About this clone: Different DNA sequences within this sample yield the same CDR3. The gene calls are TRBV2 and TRBJ2-7; 11 nucleotides line up with TRBD1. This CDR3 has 14 amino acids. Germline values: CDR1 SNHLY, CDR2 FYNNEI. V lost 4 bases, J lost 2 bases, and 1 base stayed unmatched. The CDR3 DNA follows: TGTGCCAGCAGTGCGGGACAGGGGGCCTACGAGCAGTACTTC. As protein: CASSAGQGAYEQYF.

The chain carries TRBV7-9 and TRBJ2-7, with 8 bases lining up with TRBD1. This CDR3 spans 14 amino acids. Germline-derived CDR1 and CDR2 are SEHNR and FQNEAQ (reference sequence). With V trimmed by 5 bases and J by 5 bases, 8 bases remained unmatched. DNA for the CDR3: TGTGCCAGCAGCGAAGGGACAGGTGACGACGAGCAGTACTTC. Encoded protein: CASSEGTGDDEQYF.

The rearrangement joins TRBV5-6 to TRBJ1-5; D may be TRBD1 (6 bases). The V end was cut by 2 bases, the J end by 6 bases, with 18 bases between. Germline V CDR1 and CDR2: SGHDT, YYEEEE. This CDR3 region has 16 residues. The CDR3: CASSFGAGARSQPQHF. For the CDR3, the DNA is TGTGCCAGCAGCTTTGGGGCAGGGGCGAGGTCTCAGCCCCAGCATTTT.

By share, this clone ranks as large. The rearrangement uses TRBV4-1 and TRBJ2-1; maybe TRBD2 (5 bases). The length of the CDR3 is 11 residues. The V gene lost 4 bases and the J gene lost 13 bases, with 11 bases spanning the gap. Germline loops: CDR1 MGHRA, CDR2 YSYEKL. The CDR3 DNA follows: TGCGCCAGCAGCCGTGGAGGACCACAGTTCTTC. The encoded protein is CASSRGGPQFF.

This clone was seen more than once but under ten times. V is TRBV28 and J is TRBJ2-7; weak D call: TRBD2 (6 bases). V was pared by 3 bases and J by 7 bases, with 10 bases between. Germline CDR1 is MDHEN and CDR2 is SYDVKM. The CDR3 spans 12 residues. The CDR3 sequence is CASSFGGGEQYF. The CDR3 coding sequence is TGTGCCAGCAGTTTCGGGGGTGGGGAGCAGTACTTC.

J is TRBJ2-7 and V is TRBV7-6; D ambiguous. The CDR3 loop spans 15 amino acids. V lost 1 base and J lost 0, with 10 bases in between. Germline assignment: CDR1 SGHVS and CDR2 FNYEAQ. The DNA for the CDR3 is TGTGCCAGCAGCTTAGATCCAGCGTCCTCCTACGAGCAGTACTTC. This translates into CASSLDPASSYEQYF.

V usage is TRBV4-3 and J usage is TRBJ1-2, with D perhaps TRBD1 (6 bases). Germline-derived CDR1 and CDR2 are LGHNA and YSLEER. The CDR3 consists of 13 residues. V was trimmed by 0 bases and J by 11 bases, leaving 13 bases between them. This CDR3 reads CASSQEGGGVYTF. CDR3 bases: TGCGCCAGCAGCCAAGAAGGAGGGGGGGTATACACCTTC.

The chain has TRBV27 and TRBJ2-2; D is perhaps TRBD2 (6 bases). Germline V gene lookup returns CDR1 MNHEY and CDR2 SMNVEV (reference sequence). This CDR3 has 15 residues. Trimming pared 6 bases from V and 5 bases from J, leaving 16 bases between. The CDR3 nucleotides read TGTGCCAGCAGAGGAGGGGCGGGGTATACCGGGGAGCTGTTTTTT. It yields the protein CASRGGAGYTGELFF.

This clone was seen only a few times. The CDR3 DNA sequence: TGTGCCAGCAGCTTAGAGGGGACGGTTAGCACAGATACGCAGTATTTT. Its protein product is CASSLEGTVSTDTQYF. The V and J genes are TRBV11-2 and TRBJ2-3; D tentatively reads TRBD1 or TRBD2 (5 bases each). The V end was cut by 0 bases, the J end by 0 bases, with 10 bases between. CDR3 length equals 16 residues. Germline CDR1 is SGHAT and CDR2 is FQNNGV.

The chain uses TRBV27 and TRBJ1-2, with TRBD1 matching over 11 bases. This CDR3 is 14 amino acids long. Germline lookup yields CDR1 MNHEY and CDR2 SMNVEV (reference sequence). Losses at the gene ends were 5 bases for V and 7 bases for J; bases not matched to a gene: 6. CDR3 DNA: TGTGCCAGCAGTCTCGGACAGGGGGCGGGTGGCTACACCTTC. This codes for CASSLGQGAGGYTF.

V and J are TRBV25-1 and TRBJ2-1, with a tentative D call TRBD2 (6 bases). The germline gives CDR1 MGHDK, CDR2 SYGVNS. The V gene lost 1 base and the J gene lost 5 bases, with 9 bases spanning the gap. This CDR3 is built from 14 residues. The chain's CDR3 is CASSEWRDDNEQFF. For the CDR3, the DNA is TGTGCCAGCAGTGAATGGCGGGATGACAATGAGCAGTTCTTC.

This clone was observed a few times. The rearrangement links TRBV2 to TRBJ1-1; D is undetermined. This CDR3 spans 12 amino acids. CDR1 and CDR2 (germline): SNHLY, FYNNEI. V gave up 6 bases and J gave up 1 base, with 6 bases separating them. CDR3 sequence (DNA): TGTGCCAGCAGGCGAGAGAACACTGAAGCTTTCTTT. This codes for CASRRENTEAFF.

Only a few counts were recorded for this clone. V and J are TRBV12-5 and TRBJ1-2, with 9 bases identical to TRBD1. Germline trimming cut 9 bases from V and 7 bases from J; bases unmatched to any gene: 18. Germline CDR1 and CDR2: LGHNT and FRNRAP. This CDR3 spans 16 amino acids. CDR3 loop: CASRNSRQGGEVGYTF. CDR3 DNA: TGTGCTAGCCGAAACTCCAGACAGGGGGGTGAGGTTGGCTACACCTTC. The full variable domain, with the rest looked up from reference TRBV12-5 and TRBJ1-2, is DARVTQTPRHKVTEMGQEVTMRCQPILGHNTVFWYRQTMMQGLELLAYFRNRAPLDDSGMPKDRFSAEMPDATLATLKIQPSEPRDSAVYFCASRNSRQGGEVGYTFGSGTRLTVV.

This clone has only one observation. The gene calls are TRBV7-9 and TRBJ2-3; a weak D match, TRBD1 (6 bases). CDR1 and CDR2 from the germline V gene are SEHNR and FQNEAQ (reference sequence). This CDR3 region has 15 residues. The ends were cut back, 1 base at V and 1 base at J, with 9 bases in the middle. The CDR3 protein is CASSLEGGRTDTQYF. CDR3 in DNA: TGTGCCAGCAGCTTAGAAGGGGGACGCACAGATACGCAGTATTTT.

This clone was recorded a few times. The chain has TRBV4-1 and TRBJ2-7; tentative D call: TRBD1 (6 bases). Trimming stripped 1 base from V and 6 bases from J, with 13 bases between. Germline CDR1 is MGHRA and CDR2 is YSYEKL. This CDR3 spans 14 amino acids. For the CDR3, the DNA is TGCGCCAGCAGCCAAGCCAGGGGTCCAGGCGAGCAGTACTTC. Translation gives CASSQARGPGEQYF.

This chain links TRBV11-2 with TRBJ2-1, with a tentative D call TRBD2 (6 bases). From germline, CDR1 is SGHAT and CDR2 FQNNGV. Deletions cut 5 bases from V and 6 bases from J, with 11 bases between. This CDR3 contains 13 residues. CDR3 coding DNA: TGTGCCAGCAGCATCGGGACTCTCAATGAGCAGTTCTTC. It yields the protein CASSIGTLNEQFF.